These 21 T cell receptor beta chains share one sample of origin, sequenced in a study of shared clonotypes between healthy human individuals (dated by TCRdb to 2020 to 2022). Library prep was done by the immunoSEQ multiplex PCR assay. TCRdb mirrors the immuneACCESS table, restricted to in-frame sequences. Some clones are absent from its copies; in checked studies, under half trace to an unresolved V gene, and the reason for the others is unknown. This sample holds 2 million to 3 million clones; 80% to 95% were observed only once. The ten largest clones take up around 0.37% of the sample. Sequenced material: naive CD4+ T cells from PBMCs. Sample cell subset or site, as interpreted from the label and publication: CD45RA+ positively selected. These receptors came from a man aged 18 to 35 in good health. Some clones in this sample may be carry-over from other donors' samples.

This chain connects TRBV27 to TRBJ2-1; TRBD2 is a possible D gene (6 bases). V shed 0 bases and J shed 10 bases, with 7 bases lying between them. CDR1 and CDR2 from the germline V gene are MNHEY and SMNVEV (reference sequence). The CDR3 length is 12 residues. CDR3 loop: CASSLSGLEQFF. Here the CDR3 DNA reads TGTGCCAGCAGTTTATCGGGACTGGAGCAGTTCTTC.

This chain uses TRBV4-3 with TRBJ2-1, with TRBD1 identical over 7 bases. The V segment lost 0 bases and the J segment 0 bases; nucleotides outside the gene matches: 11. Germline lookup yields CDR1 LGHNA and CDR2 YSLEER. The CDR3 length is 19 residues. CDR3 nucleotide sequence: TGCGCCAGCAGCCAAGATCCGGTAGGGGGCCTAATCTCCTACAATGAGCAGTTCTTC. As protein: CASSQDPVGGLISYNEQFF.

The CDR3, as DNA: TGTGCCAGCAGCCCCCGGACGGCACCGGGTGGCTACACCTTC. It is translated as CASSPRTAPGGYTF. The chain combines TRBV9 with TRBJ1-2; D unclear. Germline loops: CDR1 SGDLS, CDR2 YYNGEE. V lost 4 bases, J lost 7 bases, and 17 bases lay in between. The CDR3 is 14 residues long.

This clone has just a few counts. This chain connects TRBV6-5 to TRBJ1-1; 7 bases are shared with TRBD1. Losses at the gene ends were 6 bases for V and 7 bases for J; bases not matched to a gene: 8. CDR1 is MNHEY, CDR2 SVGAGI, per germline. CDR3 length: 13 amino acids. CDR3 in DNA: TGTGCCAGCAGACTCCGACAGGGAAATGAAGCTTTCTTT. Its protein product is CASRLRQGNEAFF.

The chain combines TRBV5-6 with TRBJ1-5; 7 bases are a match to TRBD1. Trimming cost V 5 bases and J 4 bases; bases outside gene matches: 6. The germline V gene has CDR1 SGHDT and CDR2 YYEEEE. The CDR3 has 14 amino acids. DNA for the CDR3: TGTGCCAGCAGATTAACAGGGGAGAATCAGCCCCAGCATTTT. Translation: CASRLTGENQPQHF.

The genes are TRBV5-4 and TRBJ1-2, with 7 bases aligning to TRBD1. CDR3 length equals 13 residues. Germline CDR1 is SGHNT and CDR2 is YYREEE (reference sequence). V lost 6 bases and J lost 4; bases outside the gene matches: 6. CDR3 residues: CASTTRGGYGYTF. CDR3 sequence (DNA): TGTGCCAGCACCACCAGGGGGGGCTATGGCTACACCTTC.

This chain connects TRBV28 to TRBJ2-7; D gene ambiguous. Germline V gives CDR1 MDHEN, CDR2 SYDVKM. The CDR3 has 14 residues. With 1 base removed from V and 6 bases from J, the gap between germline ends came to 13 bases. The CDR3 sequence: CASSLSAAPLEQYF. The CDR3 nucleotides read TGTGCCAGCAGTTTATCTGCGGCCCCCCTCGAGCAGTACTTC.

This chain links TRBV7-8 with TRBJ2-3; D is uncertain. The CDR3 has 16 amino acids. Between the trimmed V and J ends, which lost 5 bases and 0 bases, there was a span of 15 bases. Germline V lookup: CDR1 SGHVS, CDR2 FQNEAQ. In DNA form, the CDR3 reads TGTGCCAGCAGCGGCCATTGGGCGCCGAGCACAGATACGCAGTATTTT. It codes for CASSGHWAPSTDTQYF.

V usage is TRBV2 and J usage is TRBJ2-1; D unresolved. Per the germline V gene, CDR1 is SNHLY and CDR2 is FYNNEI. Trimming shortened V by 6 bases and J by 0 bases, and 12 bases separated the two germline ends. The CDR3 has 15 amino acids. The CDR3 loop is CASSAGSFSYNEQFF. Written as DNA, the CDR3 is TGTGCCAGCAGCGCAGGTTCCTTCTCCTACAATGAGCAGTTCTTC.

The table lists this clone with a count of one. This chain connects TRBV10-2 to TRBJ2-3, with 12 positions matching TRBD2. The CDR3 length is 17 residues. Germline CDR1 WSHSY, CDR2 SAAADI. V trimming: 6 bases; J trimming: 2 bases; junction bases outside the gene matches: 9. The CDR3: CASRWGRTSGITDTQYF. The CDR3 nucleotides read TGCGCCAGCAGGTGGGGACGGACTAGCGGGATCACAGATACGCAGTATTTT.

In regard to this clone: Other DNA sequences from this sample encode an identical CDR3 as well. The chain is built from TRBV5-6 and TRBJ2-3, with 7 bases that match TRBD1. The CDR3 has 14 amino acids. CDR1 and CDR2 (germline): SGHDT, YYEEEE. After removal of 2 bases from V and 1 base from J, the junction contained 1 base not matched to a gene. CDR3 nucleotides: TGTGCCAGCAGCTTACAGGGGCGCACAGATACGCAGTATTTT. Protein: CASSLQGRTDTQYF.

J is TRBJ2-5 and V is TRBV29-1; 8 positions match TRBD1. V trimming: 3 bases; J trimming: 5 bases; junction bases outside the gene matches: 14. Germline-derived CDR1 and CDR2 are SQVTM and ANQGSEA. The CDR3 extends over 16 amino acids. In nucleotides, the CDR3 is TGCAGCGTTGATGGGCAGGGGGCGTCCGGTCGGGAGACCCAGTACTTC. Amino acids: CSVDGQGASGRETQYF.

This clone appeared a few times. This chain connects TRBV30 to TRBJ2-2; no clear D gene. The CDR3 is made up of 11 amino acids. V shed 0 bases and J shed 7 bases, with 3 bases lying between them. Germline lookup yields CDR1 GTSNPN and CDR2 SVGIG (reference sequence). The CDR3 DNA reads as TGTGCCTGGAGTGTACACGGGGAGCTGTTTTTT. Its translation is CAWSVHGELFF. The complete variable domain, with remaining parts taken from reference TRBV30 and TRBJ2-2, reads SQTIHQWPATLVQPVGSPLSLECTVEGTSNPNLYWYRQAAGRGLQLLFYSVGIGQISSEVPQNLSASRPQDRQFILSSKKLLLSDSGFYLCAWSVHGELFFGEGSRLTVL.

The chain links TRBV7-2 to TRBJ1-1, with a weak D call TRBD1 (5 bases). Germline-derived CDR1 and CDR2 are SGHTA and FQGNSA. CDR3 length: 13 amino acids. The V end was cut by 0 bases, the J end by 8 bases, with 10 bases between. The CDR3 sequence: CASSLAQALEAFF. Written as DNA, the CDR3 is TGTGCCAGCAGCTTAGCACAGGCTTTAGAAGCTTTCTTT.

The chain carries TRBV5-1 and TRBJ1-1; no clear D gene. This CDR3 spans 17 amino acids. Deletions cut 2 bases from V and 0 bases from J, with 17 bases between. The germline V gene has CDR1 SGHRS and CDR2 YFSETQ. The CDR3 spells CASSLGHIGVLNTEAFF. CDR3 coding DNA: TGCGCCAGCAGCTTAGGTCATATTGGCGTTCTGAACACTGAAGCTTTCTTT.

The V and J genes are TRBV15 and TRBJ2-3; 7 nucleotides align to TRBD2. V gave up 1 base and J gave up 0 bases; unmatched junction bases: 4. Germline CDR1 and CDR2: LNHNV and YYDKDF (reference sequence). The length of the CDR3 is 16 residues. The CDR3 DNA follows: TGTGCCACCAGCAGAGCTAGCGGCCTGAGCACAGATACGCAGTATTTT. Translating it yields CATSRASGLSTDTQYF.

For this clone: The sample has other DNA sequences that encode this CDR3 too. V and J are TRBV7-6 and TRBJ1-1, with D possibly being TRBD1 (5 bases). Trimming left V 4 bases short and J 7 bases short, with 13 bases between. In germline, CDR1 is SGHVS, CDR2 FNYEAQ. The CDR3 extends over 13 amino acids. The CDR3 is CASSSSRDREAFF. Written as DNA, the CDR3 is TGTGCCAGCAGCTCTTCCCGGGACCGTGAAGCTTTCTTT.

The J gene is TRBJ1-5, the V gene TRBV6-1; no reliable D call. The V end was cut by 1 base, the J end by 0 bases, with 7 bases between. CDR3 length: 15 residues. Germline-derived CDR1 and CDR2 are MNHNS and SASEGT. As DNA, the CDR3 is TGTGCCAGCAGTGAAGAAGAAAATAGCAATCAGCCCCAGCATTTT. Translated: CASSEEENSNQPQHF.

The chain links TRBV5-1 to TRBJ1-1, with TRBD1 as a possible D gene (6 bases). The germline gives CDR1 SGHRS, CDR2 YFSETQ. The CDR3 extends over 13 amino acids. V dropped 2 bases and J dropped 4 bases, with 9 bases sitting between them. DNA for the CDR3: TGCGCCAGCAGCTTTGCGGGGGCCACTGAAGCTTTCTTT. As protein: CASSFAGATEAFF.

The genes are TRBV5-4 and TRBJ1-2; 12 bases map to TRBD1. Germline V gene data show CDR1 as SGHNT and CDR2 as YYREEE (reference sequence). The CDR3 contains 14 residues. V lost 4 bases to trimming and J lost 4 bases; unmatched junction nucleotides: 2. CDR3 DNA sequence: TGTGCCAGCAGCGGGACAGGGGGCGGCTATGGCTACACCTTC. This encodes CASSGTGGGYGYTF.

The V and J genes are TRBV5-4 and TRBJ2-5; 12 positions agree with TRBD1. The V and J ends lost 6 bases and 5 bases, in that order; junction bases with no gene match: 8. This CDR3 has 15 residues. In germline, CDR1 is SGHNT, CDR2 YYREEE (reference sequence). CDR3 DNA: TGTGCCAGCAAGGGGGGGACAGGGGGCGTTGAGACCCAGTACTTC. It specifies CASKGGTGGVETQYF. The variable domain in full, completed from reference TRBV5-4 and TRBJ2-5, reads ETGVTQSPTHLIKTRGQQVTLRCSSQSGHNTVSWYQQALGQGPQFIFQYYREEENGRGNFPPRFSGLQFPNYSSELNVNALELDDSALYLCASKGGTGGVETQYFGPGTRLLVL.